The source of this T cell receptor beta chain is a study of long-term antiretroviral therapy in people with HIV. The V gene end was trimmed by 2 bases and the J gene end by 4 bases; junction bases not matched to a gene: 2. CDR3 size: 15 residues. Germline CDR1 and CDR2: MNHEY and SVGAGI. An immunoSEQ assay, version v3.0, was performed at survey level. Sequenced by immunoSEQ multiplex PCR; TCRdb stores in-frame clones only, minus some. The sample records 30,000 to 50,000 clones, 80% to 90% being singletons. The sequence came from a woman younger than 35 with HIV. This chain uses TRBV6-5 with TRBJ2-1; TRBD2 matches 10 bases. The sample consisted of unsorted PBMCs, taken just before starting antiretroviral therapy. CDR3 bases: TGTGCCAGCAGTTACGGGACTAGCGTGTACAATGAGCAGTTCTTC. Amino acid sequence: CASSYGTSVYNEQFF.